These T cell receptor beta chains were read from a single sample in a study of T cells in Graves' hyperthyroidism and ophthalmopathy. TCRdb re-called the multiplex PCR reads through MiXCR, storing one row per CDR3 protein. The data show 300,000 to 450,000 distinct CDR3 sequences, with more than 11% seen just once and 9.5% to 12% held by the top ten. Sequenced: blood. The receptors derive from a woman aged 60-75 years with Graves' hyperthyroidism. CDR3s include the opening cysteine and the closing phenylalanine or tryptophan. Fields, in order: V gene, clone size, D gene, J gene, CDR3 protein, CDR3 DNA. A D gene is named only where the DNA matches it firmly. The size field is filled for only some rows; it gives once, few, many or a size class.

v_gene: TRBV27; abundance: -; d_gene: TRBD1; j_gene: TRBJ1-5; CDR3aa: CASSPTQGARQPQHF; CDR3nt: TGTGCCAGCAGTCCGACCCAGGGGGCCAGGCAGCCCCAGCATTTT
v_gene: TRBV20-1; abundance: few; d_gene: TRBD2; j_gene: TRBJ2-7; CDR3aa: CSATRTSGSREQYF; CDR3nt: TGCAGTGCTACCAGGACTAGCGGGAGCCGGGAGCAGTACTTC
v_gene: TRBV5-1; abundance: -; d_gene: -; j_gene: TRBJ2-2; CDR3aa: CASSHEWGDTGELFF; CDR3nt: TGCGCCAGCAGCCATGAGTGGGGGGACACCGGGGAGCTGTTTTTT
v_gene: TRBV6-8; abundance: many; d_gene: TRBD1; j_gene: TRBJ2-7; CDR3aa: CANRTGQGAYEQYF; CDR3nt: TGTGCCAACCGAACCGGACAGGGGGCTTACGAGCAGTACTTC
v_gene: TRBV6-2/TRBV6-3; abundance: -; d_gene: -; j_gene: TRBJ2-7; CDR3aa: CASSLGWGRSGEQYF; CDR3nt: TGTGCCAGCAGCCTCGGGTGGGGCAGGTCTGGGGAGCAGTACTTC
v_gene: TRBV4-1; abundance: many; d_gene: TRBD2; j_gene: TRBJ2-7; CDR3aa: CASSLRTSGNEQYF; CDR3nt: TGCGCCAGCAGCCTACGGACTAGCGGCAACGAGCAGTACTTC
v_gene: TRBV19; abundance: -; d_gene: TRBD2; j_gene: TRBJ2-7; CDR3aa: CASSMGLAGAEQYF; CDR3nt: TGTGCCAGTAGTATGGGACTAGCGGGAGCCGAGCAGTACTTC
v_gene: TRBV6-2/TRBV6-3; abundance: many; d_gene: -; j_gene: TRBJ1-5; CDR3aa: CASSYSNQGAMGSNQPQHF; CDR3nt: TGTGCCAGCAGTTACTCGAATCAGGGCGCGATGGGGAGCAATCAGCCCCAGCATTTT
v_gene: TRBV2; abundance: -; d_gene: TRBD1; j_gene: TRBJ2-1; CDR3aa: CASSAKGQGGDEQFF; CDR3nt: TGTGCCAGCAGTGCAAAAGGACAGGGTGGGGATGAGCAGTTCTTC
v_gene: TRBV10-2; abundance: -; d_gene: -; j_gene: TRBJ2-1; CDR3aa: CASSQDREDFDSYNEQFF; CDR3nt: TGCGCCAGCAGCCAAGATCGGGAAGACTTCGACTCCTACAATGAGCAGTTCTTC
v_gene: TRBV12-3/TRBV12-4; abundance: -; d_gene: TRBD1; j_gene: TRBJ1-2; CDR3aa: CASSRTGASYGYTF; CDR3nt: TGTGCCAGCAGCCGGACAGGGGCGAGCTATGGCTACACCTTC
v_gene: TRBV12-5; abundance: many; d_gene: TRBD2; j_gene: TRBJ2-5; CDR3aa: CASGWGSGLVQETQYF; CDR3nt: TGTGCTAGTGGTTGGGGGTCCGGACTAGTACAAGAGACCCAGTACTTC
v_gene: TRBV4-1; abundance: many; d_gene: TRBD1; j_gene: TRBJ2-7; CDR3aa: CASSPGNRGEQYF; CDR3nt: TGCGCCAGCAGCCCAGGGAACAGGGGCGAGCAGTACTTC
v_gene: TRBV27; abundance: -; d_gene: TRBD2; j_gene: TRBJ2-1; CDR3aa: CASSRTSGRGSEQFF; CDR3nt: TGTGCCAGCAGCAGGACTAGCGGGAGAGGTAGTGAGCAGTTCTTC
v_gene: TRBV27; abundance: many; d_gene: -; j_gene: TRBJ2-7; CDR3aa: CASSPVPGPLSYEQYF; CDR3nt: TGTGCCAGCAGTCCAGTCCCGGGACCTCTCTCCTACGAGCAGTACTTC
v_gene: TRBV19; abundance: -; d_gene: -; j_gene: TRBJ2-7; CDR3aa: CASSTSKGVYEQYF; CDR3nt: TGTGCCAGTAGTACCTCCAAGGGGGTTTACGAGCAGTACTTC
v_gene: TRBV19; abundance: few; d_gene: TRBD2; j_gene: TRBJ2-5; CDR3aa: CASSASSGWGETQYF; CDR3nt: TGTGCCAGTAGTGCCTCTAGCGGGTGGGGGGAGACCCAGTACTTC
v_gene: TRBV29-1; abundance: many; d_gene: -; j_gene: TRBJ1-4; CDR3aa: CSVEDLRGNEKLFF; CDR3nt: TGCAGCGTTGAAGACCTGAGGGGGAATGAAAAACTGTTTTTT
v_gene: TRBV20-1; abundance: many; d_gene: -; j_gene: TRBJ1-6; CDR3aa: CSAKTGSYNSPLHF; CDR3nt: TGCAGTGCTAAAACGGGCTCCTATAATTCACCCCTCCACTTT
v_gene: TRBV7-9; abundance: -; d_gene: TRBD1; j_gene: TRBJ2-5; CDR3aa: CASSEHSQGADETQYF; CDR3nt: TGTGCCAGCAGCGAACATTCCCAGGGGGCGGATGAGACCCAGTACTTC
v_gene: TRBV20-1; abundance: few; d_gene: -; j_gene: TRBJ2-1; CDR3aa: CSARAEYSGYNEQFF; CDR3nt: TGCAGTGCTAGAGCCGAATATAGCGGATACAATGAGCAGTTCTTC
v_gene: TRBV28; abundance: -; d_gene: -; j_gene: TRBJ1-5; CDR3aa: CASSDDQPQHF; CDR3nt: TGTGCCAGCAGTGACGATCAGCCCCAGCATTTT
v_gene: TRBV2; abundance: many; d_gene: -; j_gene: TRBJ1-3; CDR3aa: CASSVDSGNTIYF; CDR3nt: TGTGCCAGCAGTGTGGACTCTGGAAACACCATATATTTT
v_gene: TRBV12-3/TRBV12-4; abundance: many; d_gene: -; j_gene: TRBJ2-1; CDR3aa: CASSRDRSSYNEQFF; CDR3nt: TGTGCCAGCAGTCGAGACCGGAGCTCCTACAATGAGCAGTTCTTC
v_gene: TRBV19; abundance: few; d_gene: -; j_gene: TRBJ1-2; CDR3aa: CASSIDRTSYYGYTF; CDR3nt: TGTGCCAGTAGTATAGATCGTACAAGCTACTATGGCTACACCTTC
v_gene: TRBV24-1; abundance: many; d_gene: TRBD1; j_gene: TRBJ1-2; CDR3aa: CATSDGQGSYGYTF; CDR3nt: TGTGCCACCAGTGACGGACAGGGATCTTATGGCTACACCTTC
v_gene: TRBV12-3/TRBV12-4; abundance: few; d_gene: -; j_gene: TRBJ2-3; CDR3aa: CASTLRGDTQYF; CDR3nt: TGTGCCAGCACCCTAAGGGGGGATACGCAGTATTTT
v_gene: TRBV10-3; abundance: -; d_gene: -; j_gene: TRBJ2-5; CDR3aa: CAISDPAETQYF; CDR3nt: TGTGCCATCAGTGACCCCGCCGAGACCCAGTACTTC
v_gene: TRBV20-1; abundance: many; d_gene: -; j_gene: TRBJ1-4; CDR3aa: CSARHVPNEKLFF; CDR3nt: TGCAGTGCCAGACACGTGCCGAATGAAAAACTGTTTTTT
v_gene: TRBV6-1; abundance: many; d_gene: -; j_gene: TRBJ1-2; CDR3aa: CASTPRGAANYGYTF; CDR3nt: TGTGCCAGCACCCCACGGGGGGCGGCTAACTATGGCTACACCTTC
v_gene: TRBV11-3; abundance: many; d_gene: -; j_gene: TRBJ2-1; CDR3aa: CASRNTQEQFF; CDR3nt: TGTGCCAGCCGAAATACCCAGGAGCAGTTCTTC
v_gene: TRBV6-6; abundance: few; d_gene: TRBD1; j_gene: TRBJ2-7; CDR3aa: CASSYPGTGGTEGVYEQYF; CDR3nt: TGTGCCAGCAGTTACCCCGGGACAGGGGGCACCGAGGGGGTCTACGAGCAGTACTTC
v_gene: TRBV28; abundance: many; d_gene: TRBD2; j_gene: TRBJ2-1; CDR3aa: CASKRRGGSDNEQFF; CDR3nt: TGTGCCAGCAAAAGAAGGGGCGGGAGCGACAATGAGCAGTTCTTC
v_gene: TRBV27; abundance: many; d_gene: -; j_gene: TRBJ2-7; CDR3aa: CASSGRQAEGEQYF; CDR3nt: TGTGCCAGCAGTGGCCGACAGGCAGAGGGCGAGCAGTACTTC
v_gene: TRBV20-1; abundance: -; d_gene: TRBD1; j_gene: TRBJ1-2; CDR3aa: CSARNGQGRGYTF; CDR3nt: TGCAGTGCTCGCAATGGACAGGGCCGTGGCTACACCTTC
v_gene: TRBV2; abundance: many; d_gene: TRBD1; j_gene: TRBJ1-5; CDR3aa: CASSADRYNQPQHF; CDR3nt: TGTGCCAGCAGCGCGGACAGGTACAATCAGCCCCAGCATTTT
v_gene: TRBV4-1; abundance: -; d_gene: TRBD1; j_gene: TRBJ1-2; CDR3aa: CASSQGQGGPYGYTF; CDR3nt: TGCGCCAGCAGCCAGGGACAGGGGGGACCCTATGGCTACACCTTC
v_gene: TRBV5-4; abundance: few; d_gene: TRBD2; j_gene: TRBJ2-1; CDR3aa: CASSLAGLAGKDEQFF; CDR3nt: TGTGCCAGCAGCTTGGCGGGACTAGCGGGAAAGGATGAGCAGTTCTTC
v_gene: TRBV6-5; abundance: -; d_gene: -; j_gene: TRBJ1-2; CDR3aa: CASSYSLEAMYGYTF; CDR3nt: TGTGCCAGCAGCTACTCTTTGGAGGCTATGTATGGCTACACCTTC
v_gene: TRBV4-1; abundance: many; d_gene: -; j_gene: TRBJ2-2; CDR3aa: CASSQGGPTGELFF; CDR3nt: TGCGCCAGCAGCCAAGGAGGGCCCACCGGGGAGCTGTTTTTT
v_gene: TRBV28; abundance: many; d_gene: -; j_gene: TRBJ2-7; CDR3aa: CASRQGGYEQYF; CDR3nt: TGTGCCAGCAGACAGGGGGGGTACGAGCAGTACTTC
v_gene: TRBV4-1; abundance: many; d_gene: -; j_gene: TRBJ1-3; CDR3aa: CASSQGGTAGNTIYF; CDR3nt: TGCGCCAGCAGCCAAGGCGGCACTGCTGGAAACACCATATATTTT
v_gene: TRBV19; abundance: few; d_gene: -; j_gene: TRBJ1-2; CDR3aa: CASTTFRVARSNYGYTF; CDR3nt: TGTGCCAGTACCACATTTAGGGTGGCCCGCTCTAACTATGGCTACACCTTC
v_gene: TRBV5-5; abundance: -; d_gene: TRBD1; j_gene: TRBJ2-3; CDR3aa: CASSFKGAPSDTQYF; CDR3nt: TGTGCCAGCAGCTTCAAGGGGGCGCCGTCAGATACGCAGTATTTT
v_gene: TRBV5-1; abundance: many; d_gene: -; j_gene: TRBJ2-3; CDR3aa: CASKDSDTQYF; CDR3nt: TGCGCCAGCAAGGATTCAGATACGCAGTATTTT
v_gene: TRBV20-1; abundance: -; d_gene: -; j_gene: TRBJ2-7; CDR3aa: CSVEVQGDYEQYF; CDR3nt: TGCAGCGTTGAGGTTCAGGGAGACTACGAGCAGTACTTC
v_gene: TRBV10-1; abundance: few; d_gene: -; j_gene: TRBJ2-3; CDR3aa: CASGTTTDTQYF; CDR3nt: TGCGCCAGCGGAACAACCACAGATACGCAGTATTTT
v_gene: TRBV7-8; abundance: -; d_gene: -; j_gene: TRBJ2-6; CDR3aa: CASSFSAGAGANVLTF; CDR3nt: TGTGCCAGCAGCTTTTCCGCAGGGGCTGGGGCCAACGTCCTGACTTTC
v_gene: TRBV7-2; abundance: many; d_gene: -; j_gene: TRBJ1-1; CDR3aa: CASSVTGGSTEAFF; CDR3nt: TGTGCCAGCAGCGTGACTGGGGGGAGCACTGAAGCTTTCTTT
v_gene: TRBV15; abundance: few; d_gene: TRBD1; j_gene: TRBJ2-7; CDR3aa: CATSRVGTGEIFGYEQYF; CDR3nt: TGTGCCACCAGCAGAGTAGGGACAGGTGAAATTTTTGGCTACGAGCAGTACTTC
v_gene: TRBV12-3/TRBV12-4; abundance: many; d_gene: -; j_gene: TRBJ2-3; CDR3aa: CASSLSGSTDTQYF; CDR3nt: TGTGCCAGCAGCCTAAGCGGCAGCACAGATACGCAGTATTTT
v_gene: TRBV20-1; abundance: many; d_gene: TRBD2; j_gene: TRBJ2-1; CDR3aa: CSASVRERYNEQFF; CDR3nt: TGCAGTGCTAGTGTGCGGGAGCGCTACAATGAGCAGTTCTTC
v_gene: TRBV20-1; abundance: many; d_gene: TRBD1; j_gene: TRBJ1-2; CDR3aa: CSARDRGPYGYTF; CDR3nt: TGCAGTGCTAGGGACAGGGGACCCTATGGCTACACCTTC
v_gene: TRBV2; abundance: -; d_gene: TRBD1; j_gene: TRBJ1-2; CDR3aa: CASTREDRAVTF; CDR3nt: TGTGCCAGCACGAGAGAGGACAGGGCCGTCACCTTC
v_gene: TRBV29-1; abundance: few; d_gene: -; j_gene: TRBJ1-2; CDR3aa: CSVGGGYYGYTF; CDR3nt: TGCAGCGTTGGGGGCGGATACTATGGCTACACCTTC